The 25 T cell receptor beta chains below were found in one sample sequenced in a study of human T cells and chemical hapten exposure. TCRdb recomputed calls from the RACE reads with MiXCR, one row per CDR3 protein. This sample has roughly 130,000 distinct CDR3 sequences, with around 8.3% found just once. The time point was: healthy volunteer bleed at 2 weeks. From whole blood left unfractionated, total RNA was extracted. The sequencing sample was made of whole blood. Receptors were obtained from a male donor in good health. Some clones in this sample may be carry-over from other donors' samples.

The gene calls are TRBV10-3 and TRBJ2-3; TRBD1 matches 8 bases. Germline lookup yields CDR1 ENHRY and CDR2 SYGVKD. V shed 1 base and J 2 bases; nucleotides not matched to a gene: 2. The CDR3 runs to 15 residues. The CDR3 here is CAISEWDRTTDTQYF. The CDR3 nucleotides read TGTGCCATCAGTGAGTGGGACAGGACCACAGATACGCAGTATTTT.

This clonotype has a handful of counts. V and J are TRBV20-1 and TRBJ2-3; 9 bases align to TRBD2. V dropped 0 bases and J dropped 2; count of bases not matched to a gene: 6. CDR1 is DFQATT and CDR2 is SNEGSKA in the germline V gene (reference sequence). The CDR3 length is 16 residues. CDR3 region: CSARDGVAGDTDTQYF. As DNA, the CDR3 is TGCAGTGCTAGAGATGGGGTAGCGGGAGACACAGATACGCAGTATTTT.

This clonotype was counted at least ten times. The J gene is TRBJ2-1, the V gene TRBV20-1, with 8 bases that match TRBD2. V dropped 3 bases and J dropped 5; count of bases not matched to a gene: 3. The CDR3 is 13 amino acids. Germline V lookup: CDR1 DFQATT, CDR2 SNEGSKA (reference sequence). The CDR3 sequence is CSARGLGNNEQFF. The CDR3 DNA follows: TGCAGTGCTAGGGGACTAGGGAACAATGAGCAGTTCTTC.

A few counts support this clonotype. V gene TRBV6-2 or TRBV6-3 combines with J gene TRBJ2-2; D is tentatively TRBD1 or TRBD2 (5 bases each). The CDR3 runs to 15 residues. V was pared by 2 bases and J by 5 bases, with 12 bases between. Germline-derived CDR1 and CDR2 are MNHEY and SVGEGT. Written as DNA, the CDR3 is TGTGCCAGCAGTTACGGGTCAGAGGGGACCGGGGAGCTGTTTTTT. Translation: CASSYGSEGTGELFF.

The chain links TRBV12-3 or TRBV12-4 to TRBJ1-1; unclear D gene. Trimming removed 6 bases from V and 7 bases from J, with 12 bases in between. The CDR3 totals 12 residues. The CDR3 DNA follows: TGTGCCAGCAGCCCATGGGCCCTTGAAGCTTTCTTT. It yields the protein CASSPWALEAFF.

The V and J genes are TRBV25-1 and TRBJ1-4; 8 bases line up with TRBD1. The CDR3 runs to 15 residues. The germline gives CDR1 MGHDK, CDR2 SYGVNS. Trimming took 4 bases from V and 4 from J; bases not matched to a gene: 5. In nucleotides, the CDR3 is TGTGCCAGCAGTGCCTATGACAGGGGTAATGAAAAACTGTTTTTT. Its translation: CASSAYDRGNEKLFF.

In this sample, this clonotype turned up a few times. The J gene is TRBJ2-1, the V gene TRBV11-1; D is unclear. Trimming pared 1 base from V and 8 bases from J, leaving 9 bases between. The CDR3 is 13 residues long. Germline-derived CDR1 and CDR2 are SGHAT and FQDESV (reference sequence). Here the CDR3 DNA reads TGTGCCAGCAGCTTAGGGAGAATGGATGAGCAGTTCTTC. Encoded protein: CASSLGRMDEQFF. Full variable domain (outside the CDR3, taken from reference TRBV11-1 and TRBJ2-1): EAEVAQSPRYKITEKSQAVAFWCDPISGHATLYWYRQILGQGPELLVQFQDESVVDDSQLPKDRFSAERLKGVDSTLKIQPAELGDSAMYLCASSLGRMDEQFFGPGTRLTVL.

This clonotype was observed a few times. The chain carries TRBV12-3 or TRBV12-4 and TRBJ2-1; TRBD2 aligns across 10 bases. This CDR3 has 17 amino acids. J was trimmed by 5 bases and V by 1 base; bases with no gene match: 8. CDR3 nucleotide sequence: TGTGCCAGCAGTTTAGTACCGGGACTAGCGACCCACAATGAGCAGTTCTTC. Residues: CASSLVPGLATHNEQFF.

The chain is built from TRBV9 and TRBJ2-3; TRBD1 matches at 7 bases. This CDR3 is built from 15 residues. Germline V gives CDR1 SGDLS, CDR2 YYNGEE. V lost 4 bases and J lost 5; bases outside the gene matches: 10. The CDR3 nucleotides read TGTGCCAGCAGCCCAAGACAGGGCCCGGGAGATACGCAGTATTTT. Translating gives CASSPRQGPGDTQYF. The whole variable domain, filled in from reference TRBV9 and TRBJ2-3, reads DSGVTQTPKHLITATGQRVTLRCSPRSGDLSVYWYQQSLDQGLQFLIQYYNGEERAKGNILERFSAQQFPDLHSELNLSSLELGDSALYFCASSPRQGPGDTQYFGPGTRLTVL.

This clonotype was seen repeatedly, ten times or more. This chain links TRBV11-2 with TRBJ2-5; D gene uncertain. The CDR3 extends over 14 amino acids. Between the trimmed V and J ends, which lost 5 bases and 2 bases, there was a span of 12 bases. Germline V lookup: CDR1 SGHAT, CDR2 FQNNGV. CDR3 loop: CASSPLAAQETQYF. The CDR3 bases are TGTGCCAGCAGCCCGTTGGCGGCGCAAGAGACCCAGTACTTC.

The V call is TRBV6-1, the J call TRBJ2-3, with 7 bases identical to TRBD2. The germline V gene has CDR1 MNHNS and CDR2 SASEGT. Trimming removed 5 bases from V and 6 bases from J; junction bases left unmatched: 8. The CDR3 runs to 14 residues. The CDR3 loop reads CASSPGGPRDTQYF. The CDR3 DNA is TGTGCCAGCAGTCCGGGGGGACCGAGGGATACGCAGTATTTT.

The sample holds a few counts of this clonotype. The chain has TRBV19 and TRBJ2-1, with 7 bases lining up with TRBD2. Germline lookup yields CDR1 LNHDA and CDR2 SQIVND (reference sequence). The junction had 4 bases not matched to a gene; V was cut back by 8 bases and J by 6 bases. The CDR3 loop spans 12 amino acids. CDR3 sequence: CASQRDVNEQFF. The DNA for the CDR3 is TGTGCCAGTCAGCGGGACGTCAATGAGCAGTTCTTC.

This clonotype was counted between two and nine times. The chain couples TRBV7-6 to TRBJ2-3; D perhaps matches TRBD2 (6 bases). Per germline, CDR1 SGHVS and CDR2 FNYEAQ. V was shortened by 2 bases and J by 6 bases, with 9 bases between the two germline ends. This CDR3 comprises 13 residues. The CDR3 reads CASSLPSEDTQYF. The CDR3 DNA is TGTGCCAGCAGCTTACCTAGCGAGGATACGCAGTATTTT.

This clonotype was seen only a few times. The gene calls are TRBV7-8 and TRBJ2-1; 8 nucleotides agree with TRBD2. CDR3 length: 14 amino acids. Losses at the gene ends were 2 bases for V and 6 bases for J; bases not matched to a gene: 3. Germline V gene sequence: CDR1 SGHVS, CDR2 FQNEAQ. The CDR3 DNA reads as TGTGCCAGCAGCTTAAGCGGGGGAGTCAATGAGCAGTTCTTC. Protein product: CASSLSGGVNEQFF.

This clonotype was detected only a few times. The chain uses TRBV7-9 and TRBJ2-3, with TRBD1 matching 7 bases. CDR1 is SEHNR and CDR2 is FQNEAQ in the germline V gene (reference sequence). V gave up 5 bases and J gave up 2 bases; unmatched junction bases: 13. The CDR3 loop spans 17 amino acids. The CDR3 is CASSTRTGEGVTDTQYF. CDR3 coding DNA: TGTGCCAGCAGCACTAGGACAGGTGAAGGGGTCACAGATACGCAGTATTTT.

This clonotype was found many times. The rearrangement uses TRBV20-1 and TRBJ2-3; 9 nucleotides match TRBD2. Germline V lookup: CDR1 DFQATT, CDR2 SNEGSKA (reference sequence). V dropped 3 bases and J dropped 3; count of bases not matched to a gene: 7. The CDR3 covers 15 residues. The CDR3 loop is CSASRASGETDTQYF. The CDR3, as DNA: TGCAGTGCTAGTCGAGCTAGCGGGGAAACAGATACGCAGTATTTT.

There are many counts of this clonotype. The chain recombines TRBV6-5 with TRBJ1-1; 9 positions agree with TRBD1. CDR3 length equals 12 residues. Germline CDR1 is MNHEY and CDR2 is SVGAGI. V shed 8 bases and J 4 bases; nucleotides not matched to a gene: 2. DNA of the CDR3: TGTGCCAGCGGGACAGGGAGCACTGAAGCTTTCTTT. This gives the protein CASGTGSTEAFF.

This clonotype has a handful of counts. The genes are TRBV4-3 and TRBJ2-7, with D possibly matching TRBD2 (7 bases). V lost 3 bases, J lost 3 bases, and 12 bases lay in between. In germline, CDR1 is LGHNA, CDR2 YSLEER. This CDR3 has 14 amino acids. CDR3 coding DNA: TGCGCCAGCAGCCAGGGGGGGGCATTCTACGAGCAGTACTTC. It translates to CASSQGGAFYEQYF.

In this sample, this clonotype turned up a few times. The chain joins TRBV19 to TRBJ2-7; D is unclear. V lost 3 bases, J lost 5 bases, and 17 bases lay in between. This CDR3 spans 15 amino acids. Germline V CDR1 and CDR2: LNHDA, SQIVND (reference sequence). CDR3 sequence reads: CASSMLAVPNDEQYF. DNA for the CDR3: TGTGCCAGTAGTATGTTGGCAGTCCCGAACGACGAGCAGTACTTC.

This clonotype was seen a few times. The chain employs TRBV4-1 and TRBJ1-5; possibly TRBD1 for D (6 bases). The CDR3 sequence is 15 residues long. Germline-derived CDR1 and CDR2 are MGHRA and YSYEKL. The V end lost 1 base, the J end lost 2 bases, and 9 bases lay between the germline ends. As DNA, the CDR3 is TGCGCCAGCAGCCAAGGCAGGGGTGGCAATCAGCCCCAGCATTTT. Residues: CASSQGRGGNQPQHF.

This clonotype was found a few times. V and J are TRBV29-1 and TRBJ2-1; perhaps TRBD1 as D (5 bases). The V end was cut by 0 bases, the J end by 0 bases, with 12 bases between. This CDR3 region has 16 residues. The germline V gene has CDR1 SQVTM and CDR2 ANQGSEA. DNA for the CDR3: TGCAGCGTTGAAGATCTTCGACAGAGCTCCTACAATGAGCAGTTCTTC. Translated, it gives CSVEDLRQSSYNEQFF.

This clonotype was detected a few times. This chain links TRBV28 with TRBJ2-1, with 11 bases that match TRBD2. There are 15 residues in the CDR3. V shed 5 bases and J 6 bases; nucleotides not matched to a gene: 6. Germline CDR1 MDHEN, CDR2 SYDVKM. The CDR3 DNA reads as TGTGCCAGCAGTCCCACTAGCGGGAGAACCAATGAGCAGTTCTTC. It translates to CASSPTSGRTNEQFF.

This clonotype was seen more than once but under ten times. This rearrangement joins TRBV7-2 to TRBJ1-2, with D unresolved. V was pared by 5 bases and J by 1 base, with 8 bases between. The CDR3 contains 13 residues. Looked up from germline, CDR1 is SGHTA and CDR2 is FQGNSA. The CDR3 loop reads CASSAENNYGYTF. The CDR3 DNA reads TGTGCCAGCAGCGCTGAGAATAACTATGGCTACACCTTC.

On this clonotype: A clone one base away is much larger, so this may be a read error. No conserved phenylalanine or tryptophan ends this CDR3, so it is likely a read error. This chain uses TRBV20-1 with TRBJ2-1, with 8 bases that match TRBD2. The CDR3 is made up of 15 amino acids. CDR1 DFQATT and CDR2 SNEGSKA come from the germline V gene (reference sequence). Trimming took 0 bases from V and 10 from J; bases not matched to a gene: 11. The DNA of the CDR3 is TGCAGTGCTAGAGAAGAAAATAGCGGGGTCCCGGAGCAGTTCATC. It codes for CSAREENSGVPEQFI.

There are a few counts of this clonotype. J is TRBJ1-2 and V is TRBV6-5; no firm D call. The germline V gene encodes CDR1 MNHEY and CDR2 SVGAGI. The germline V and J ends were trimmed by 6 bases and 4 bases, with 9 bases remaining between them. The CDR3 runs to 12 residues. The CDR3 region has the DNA TGTGCCAGCAGCTTCGACGGCTATGGCTACACCTTC. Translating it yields CASSFDGYGYTF.